This TCR beta chain was identified during a study of T cells in Graves' hyperthyroidism and ophthalmopathy. The CDR3 regions of TCR beta were amplified from RNA transcripts. In the first-round RT-PCR of the TCR CDR3, the HTBI primer set was used. One entry per CDR3 protein results from TCRdb running MiXCR on the multiplex PCR reads. The sample carries some 500,000 distinct CDR3 sequences, roughly a sixth recorded once. With regard to this clonotype: Its target is not known.

Under 3 months was the duration of disease in ophthalmopathy patients, who also had a Clinical Activity Score of at least 3 and a NOSPECS grade of at least 4. Study-wide results and limits: Blood also showed most of the thyroid clonotypes that were expanded above 0.001.

The germline CDR1 and CDR2 sequences are MGHRA and YSYEKL. Trimming took off 1 base at V and 5 bases at J, with 12 bases between the two ends. The CDR3 is made up of 14 amino acids. The chain carries TRBV4-1 and TRBJ2-7; D is possibly TRBD2 (5 bases). Sequencing input: blood. This clonotype was obtained from a young woman with Graves' ophthalmopathy. The CDR3 here is CASSQVAVTNEQYF. In nucleotides, the CDR3 is TGCGCCAGCAGCCAAGTGGCGGTGACTAACGAGCAGTACTTC.